Listed below are T cell receptor beta chains from one sample, sequenced in a study of Ad26.COV2.S vaccination and SARS-CoV-2 variants. Clones were read by immunoSEQ multiplex PCR, and TCRdb kept only the in-frame ones, dropping some. The sample has under 600,000 clones, roughly nine tenths seen once. The source material was peripheral blood, sampled in a trial of Ad26.COV2.S vaccine versus placebo. These receptors all stem from a person aged 18-60 years who received the Ad26.COV2.S COVID-19 vaccine or a placebo. The CDR3 runs from the conserved cysteine through the conserved F or W. A D gene is named only where the DNA matches it firmly. Only some rows state a clone size, as once, few, many or a class for expanded clones.

>few|TRBJ1-6|-|TRBV6-4
CASSVFLGRSSYNSPLHF
TGTGCCAGCAGTGTATTTTTGGGCAGAAGCTCCTATAATTCACCCCTCCACTTT
>-|TRBJ1-2|-|TRBV5-4
CASSLGGGVSGYTF
TGTGCCAGCAGCTTGGGTGGGGGAGTGTCGGGCTACACCTTC
>-|TRBJ2-7|-|TRBV9
CASSVATGNYYEQYF
TGTGCCAGCAGCGTAGCTACTGGAAACTACTACGAGCAGTACTTC
>-|TRBJ2-2|-|TRBV9
CASSTHRGGRELFF
TGTGCCAGCAGCACCCACAGGGGGGGCCGGGAGCTGTTTTTT
>few|TRBJ2-7|-|TRBV19
CASRAGGGQSYEQYF
TGTGCCAGTAGGGCCGGGGGTGGCCAGTCCTACGAGCAGTACTTC
>once|TRBJ1-1|-|TRBV6-1
CASSSSIVGTEAFF
TGTGCCAGCAGTTCGAGCATAGTTGGGACTGAAGCTTTCTTT
>-|TRBJ2-3|-|TRBV24-1
CATSDAPFGADTQYF
TGTGCCACCAGTGACGCCCCGTTCGGGGCAGATACGCAGTATTTT
>-|TRBJ2-1|-|TRBV9
CASSPSPRPDNEQFF
TGTGCCAGCAGCCCAAGCCCCCGGCCGGACAATGAGCAGTTCTTC
>-|TRBJ2-1|TRBD2|TRBV6-5
CASRPTSGRSEQFF
TGTGCCAGCAGACCTACTAGCGGGAGATCTGAGCAGTTCTTC
>-|TRBJ1-1|-|TRBV2
CASLGRGDTEAFF
TGTGCCAGCTTGGGGAGAGGGGACACTGAAGCTTTCTTT
>-|TRBJ1-1|-|TRBV28
CASSLTGRRTEAFF
TGTGCCAGCAGTTTAACGGGGCGGCGAACTGAAGCTTTCTTT
>-|TRBJ1-5|-|TRBV7-9
CASSSLNQPQHF
TGTGCCAGCAGCTCACTCAATCAGCCCCAGCATTTT
>-|TRBJ2-3|TRBD1|TRBV5-4
CASSLTGGWTDTQYF
TGTGCCAGCAGCTTAACAGGGGGGTGGACAGATACGCAGTATTTT